A selection of T cell receptor beta chains follows, all from one sample in a study of PD-1 blockade in mismatch repair-deficient tumors. The method was immunoSEQ multiplex PCR; TCRdb's version includes in-frame clones alone and lacks a portion of them. The sample contains about 120,000 clones, 85% to 90% of which appear only once. Source: peripheral blood, taken 44 weeks after starting pembrolizumab. All receptors come from an adult with mismatch repair-deficient cancer. CDR3s include the opening cysteine and the closing phenylalanine or tryptophan. D genes are given only for firm matches. The size of a clone is reported for some rows only, either as once, few or many, or as a class for expanded clones.

J gene,clone size,D gene,CDR3 length,V gene,CDR3 DNA,CDR3 protein
TRBJ2-7,-,-,14,TRBV7-9,TGTGCCAGCAGCTTAGTGGGATTCAGAGGCGAGCAGTACTTC,CASSLVGFRGEQYF
TRBJ2-7,-,-,12,TRBV30,TGTGCCTGGAGTGTAAAAAGGGTGGAGCAGTACTTC,CAWSVKRVEQYF
TRBJ2-7,-,-,12,TRBV30,TGTGCCTGGAGGAAGGATTCCTACGAGCAGTACTTC,CAWRKDSYEQYF
TRBJ1-4,-,TRBD1,18,TRBV28,TGTGCCAGCAGTTCCCCTTTGACAGGGGGTTACACTAATGAAAAACTGTTTTTT,CASSSPLTGGYTNEKLFF
TRBJ2-3,-,TRBD1,14,TRBV4-2,TGTGCCAGCAGCCCGACAGGGCGCGCAGATACGCAGTATTTT,CASSPTGRADTQYF
TRBJ2-5,-,-,16,TRBV15,TGTGCCACCAGCAGAGATCTGACCGCCCCTGGGGAGACCCAGTACTTC,CATSRDLTAPGETQYF
TRBJ2-7,-,-,13,TRBV5-1,TGCGCCAGCAGCCGGGACTCCACCTACGAGCAGTACTTC,CASSRDSTYEQYF
TRBJ2-5,-,-,14,TRBV7-8,TGTGCCAGCAGCTTCTCGACAAACAGGGAGACCCAGTACTTC,CASSFSTNRETQYF
TRBJ2-1,-,TRBD2,15,TRBV28,TGTGCCAGCAGTTTACTAGCGGGAGAAAGCAATGAGCAGTTCTTC,CASSLLAGESNEQFF
TRBJ2-1,-,TRBD2,16,TRBV9,TGTGCCAGCAGCGGGAGGACTAGCGGGAGGCTGAATGAGCAGTTCTTC,CASSGRTSGRLNEQFF
TRBJ2-6,once,-,15,TRBV18,TGTGCCAGCTCATCTGACAGTTCCGGGGCCAACGTCCTGACTTTC,CASSSDSSGANVLTF
TRBJ2-7,-,-,14,TRBV13,TGTGCCAGCAGCCCCGGGACGGACTCCTACGAGCAGTACTTC,CASSPGTDSYEQYF
TRBJ2-3,-,TRBD2,14,TRBV6-5,TGTGCCAGCACCCTAGCGGGAGGGTCAGATACGCAGTATTTT,CASTLAGGSDTQYF
TRBJ2-7,-,TRBD1,16,TRBV11-2,TGTGCCAGCAGCTTAGGTTCACAGGGGGTAGTATACGAGCAGTACTTC,CASSLGSQGVVYEQYF
TRBJ2-2,-,TRBD2,16,TRBV13,TGTGCCAGCAGCCATAGACTAGCGGGGGTCACCGGGGAGCTGTTTTTT,CASSHRLAGVTGELFF
TRBJ2-1,-,-,12,TRBV12-5,TGTGCTAGTGGTCTAACGTACAATGAGCAGTTCTTC,CASGLTYNEQFF
TRBJ1-3,-,-,14,TRBV9,TGTGCCAGCAGCCCCCGGAGCTCTGGAAACACCATATATTTT,CASSPRSSGNTIYF
TRBJ2-3,-,-,13,TRBV7-6,TGCGCCAGCAGCTATTCTGGCACAGATACGCAGTATTTT,CASSYSGTDTQYF
TRBJ2-5,-,-,19,TRBV4-1,TGCGCCAGCAGCCCGACCCGACATACGGGCCCGCCTCTGATGGAGACCCAGTACTTC,CASSPTRHTGPPLMETQYF
TRBJ2-2,-,-,20,TRBV28,TGTGCCAGCAGTTCCCCATCACCGGGACCGACCTACGACAACACCGGGGAGCTGTTTTTT,CASSSPSPGPTYDNTGELFF
TRBJ2-1,-,TRBD2,17,TRBV9,TGTGCCAGCAGCCCCGGAGTGGAACTAGCGTACTACAATGAGCAGTTCTTC,CASSPGVELAYYNEQFF
TRBJ2-7,-,-,13,TRBV7-2,TGTGCCAGCAGCTCGGGGCGGAACTACGAGCAGTACTTC,CASSSGRNYEQYF
TRBJ2-1,-,TRBD2,13,TRBV28,TGTGCCAGCAGCCCGGGGGGAGCGAGTGAGCAGTTCTTC,CASSPGGASEQFF
TRBJ2-7,-,-,11,TRBV2,TGTGCCAGCAGTGTTGGGGGAGTGCAGTACTTC,CASSVGGVQYF
TRBJ2-1,-,TRBD2,14,TRBV5-6,TGTGCCAGCAGGTCAGGACTAGGTTACAATGAGCAGTTCTTC,CASRSGLGYNEQFF
TRBJ2-7,-,TRBD1,16,TRBV7-8,TGTGCCAGCAGCTCGATAGACAGGGCGAGCTCCTACGAGCAGTACTTC,CASSSIDRASSYEQYF
TRBJ2-5,-,-,13,TRBV6-5,TGTGCCAGCACTGGACTCCCCGGGATGGCCCAGTACTTC,CASTGLPGMAQYF
TRBJ2-1,once,-,15,TRBV7-6,TGTGCCAGCAGCTCGGGAGTCCTCTCCTACAATGAGCAGTTCTTC,CASSSGVLSYNEQFF
TRBJ2-1,-,-,16,TRBV11-3,TGTGCCAGCAGCTCCGGGGGAGCGACGCGAAATGATGAGCAGTTCTTC,CASSSGGATRNDEQFF
TRBJ2-7,-,TRBD1,14,TRBV11-3,TGTGCCAGCAGCCAGAGGGGGACAGGCTACGAGCAGTACTTC,CASSQRGTGYEQYF
TRBJ2-3,-,-,18,TRBV21-1,TGTGCCAGCAGCAAATGTGGCACCCGGACCGATAGCACAGATACGCAGTATTTT,CASSKCGTRTDSTDTQYF
TRBJ2-1,-,-,16,TRBV4-1,TGCGCCAGCAGCCGAACCCCCAGGTCCTCTGGCCATGAGCAGTTCTTC,CASSRTPRSSGHEQFF
TRBJ2-5,-,-,15,TRBV19,TGTGCCAGTAGTATCGGCGGGACGCTCCAAGAGACCCAGTACTTC,CASSIGGTLQETQYF
TRBJ2-4,-,-,17,TRBV11-3,TGTGCCAGCAGCTTAGCTTCCGGGTTACTAGCCAAAAACATTCAGTACTTC,CASSLASGLLAKNIQYF
TRBJ2-7,-,-,13,TRBV14,TGTGCCAGCAGCCAAGCTCTCGCCTACGAGCAGTACTTC,CASSQALAYEQYF
TRBJ2-7,-,TRBD1,14,TRBV7-2,TGTGCCAGCAGCCCGGACAGGGGGCTAGTCGGGCAGTACTTC,CASSPDRGLVGQYF
TRBJ2-2,-,TRBD2,18,TRBV27,TGTGCCAGCAAACCAACCCCCGAGCGGGAGGCGAACACCGGGGAGCTGTTTTTT,CASKPTPEREANTGELFF
TRBJ2-5,-,-,14,TRBV30,TGTGCCTGGAGTGTACGCGCGATGAGAGAGACCCAGTACTTC,CAWSVRAMRETQYF
TRBJ1-1,-,TRBD1,15,TRBV28,TGTGCCAGCAGGGAGACAGGGGGTGGGAACACTGAAGCTTTCTTT,CASRETGGGNTEAFF
TRBJ1-5,-,-,10,TRBV9,TGTGCCGCGGGGGGTCAGCCCCAGCATTTT,CAAGGQPQHF
TRBJ2-6,-,-,18,TRBV9,TGTGCCAGCAGCGCGGAGGTCCGTATGACCTCTGGGGCCAACGTCCTGACTTTC,CASSAEVRMTSGANVLTF